This T cell receptor (beta chain) derives from a study of T cell responses to AZD1222 COVID-19 vaccine. Background on the study: Pooling was applied to second doses at about 4 or about 12 weeks.

Notes on the study in general: Only six people who got AZD1222 tested seropositive at baseline. Two doses of AZD1222 preceded a rise in Spike-specific TCR breadth and depth.

The assay was immunoSEQ multiplex PCR, and TCRdb's table has in-frame clones only and misses some. This table holds over 90,000 clones, 84% found once. This CDR3 has 16 residues. After removal of 5 bases from V and 4 bases from J, the junction contained 7 bases not matched to a gene. Germline V gives CDR1 SGHTA, CDR2 FQGNSA. On this clone: Its antigen remains unidentified.

The material was peripheral blood, obtained on day 0 of AZD1222 vaccination. The chain recombines TRBV7-2 with TRBJ2-5; 13 positions agree with TRBD2. The TCR sequence derives from an adult in good health. The CDR3 protein is CASSRSTSGGRETQYF. The CDR3 coding sequence is TGTGCCAGCAGCCGCTCGACTAGCGGGGGGAGAGAGACCCAGTACTTC.